In its sample, the clone carrying this T cell receptor beta chain was seen a few times. The record originates from a study of blood T cell repertoires in COVID-19. At the level of the study: The United States, Italy and Spain supplied acute and convalescent COVID-19 samples. Sources were T cells, B-cell-depleted T cells, or PBMCs; the material itself was cDNA or gDNA.

Per the authors' pipeline: It was from reference gene primer amplification that nucleated cell counts were estimated. Here immunoSEQ multiplex PCR was the method, and the copy in TCRdb shows in-frame clones only, minus some. Clone size and V and J calls were adopted from that table, with D and trimming inferred from the DNA. The profile shows tens of thousands of clones, approximately 76% of them singletons. The germline V gene has CDR1 ENHRY and CDR2 SYGVKD. The trim removed 3 bases at V and 3 bases at J, leaving 4 bases unmatched. This CDR3 is 15 amino acids long. Material: peripheral blood. This chain connects TRBV10-3 to TRBJ2-7; 11 bases align to TRBD2. This clonotype originated in an older man with active or convalescent COVID-19. The CDR3: CAISDPGTSGYEQYF. Written as DNA, the CDR3 is TGTGCCATCAGTGACCCCGGGACTAGCGGCTACGAGCAGTACTTC.